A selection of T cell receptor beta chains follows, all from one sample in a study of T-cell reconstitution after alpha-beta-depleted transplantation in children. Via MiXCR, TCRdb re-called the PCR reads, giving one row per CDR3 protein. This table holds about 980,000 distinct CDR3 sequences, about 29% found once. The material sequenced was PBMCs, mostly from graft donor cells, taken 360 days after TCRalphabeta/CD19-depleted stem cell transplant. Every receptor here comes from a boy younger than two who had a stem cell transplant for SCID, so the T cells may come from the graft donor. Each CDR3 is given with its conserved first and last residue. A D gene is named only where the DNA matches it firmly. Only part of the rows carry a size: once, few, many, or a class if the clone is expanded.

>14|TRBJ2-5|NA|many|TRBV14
TGTGCCAGCAGCCAAAGCCTCAACCAAGAGACCCAGTACTTC
CASSQSLNQETQYF
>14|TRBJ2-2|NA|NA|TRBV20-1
TGCAGTGCTAGCGCCGACAGGAGAACCGGGGAGCTGTTTTTT
CSASADRRTGELFF
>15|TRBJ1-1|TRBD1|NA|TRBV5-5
TGTGCCAGCAGCTTCGAACAGGGGCCAAACACTGAAGCTTTCTTT
CASSFEQGPNTEAFF
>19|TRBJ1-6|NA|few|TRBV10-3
TGTGCCATCAGTGAGCCTTATATCAGGAGCAGCTCCTATAATTCACCCCTCCACTTT
CAISEPYIRSSSYNSPLHF
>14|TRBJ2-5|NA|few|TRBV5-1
TGCGCCAGCAGCTTGGGGGGGAAGTCGGAGACCCAGTACTTC
CASSLGGKSETQYF
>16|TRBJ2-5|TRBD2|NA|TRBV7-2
TGTGCCAGCAGCTTAGCGTTGAGCGGGGGGATGGAGACCCAGTACTTC
CASSLALSGGMETQYF
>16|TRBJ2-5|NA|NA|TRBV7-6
TGTGCCAGCAGCATCGAGGTCGGGACCCCCCCAAGGGGCCAGTACTTC
CASSIEVGTPPRGQYF
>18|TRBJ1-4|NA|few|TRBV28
TGTGCCAGCAGTCTCGGACGGATGCACCCGACGATTAATGAAAAACTGTTTTTT
CASSLGRMHPTINEKLFF
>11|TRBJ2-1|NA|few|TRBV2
TGTGCCGCCCGGGCCGCGGCTGAGCAGTTCTTC
CAARAAAEQFF
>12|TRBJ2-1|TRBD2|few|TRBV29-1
TGCAGCGTCCCGGGACTAGGTAATGAGCAGTTCTTC
CSVPGLGNEQFF
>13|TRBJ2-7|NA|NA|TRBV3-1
TGTGCCAGCAGCCCCGGGACATCGGGCGAGCAGTACTTC
CASSPGTSGEQYF
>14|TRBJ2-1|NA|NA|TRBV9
TGTGCCAGCAGCTACACAGGGACCAGTAATGAGCAGTTCTTC
CASSYTGTSNEQFF
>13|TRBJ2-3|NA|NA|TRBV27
TGTGCCAGCAAGAAGGGGTACACAGATACGCAGTATTTT
CASKKGYTDTQYF
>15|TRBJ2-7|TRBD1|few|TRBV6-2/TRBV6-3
TGTGCCAGCAGTTGGGGGACAGGGGTACCCTACGAGCAGTACTTC
CASSWGTGVPYEQYF
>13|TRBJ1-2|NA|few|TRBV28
TGTGCCAGCAGTTTAGGGGCAGGGCCGGGCTACACCTTC
CASSLGAGPGYTF
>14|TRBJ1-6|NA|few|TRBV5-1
TGCGCCAGCAGCTTGACTGCTATAGATTCACCCCTCCACTTT
CASSLTAIDSPLHF
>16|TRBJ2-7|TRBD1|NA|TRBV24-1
TGTGCCACCAGTGATACGGGACAGGGGGCTTATTACGAGCAGTACTTC
CATSDTGQGAYYEQYF
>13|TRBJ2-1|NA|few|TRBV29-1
TGCAGCGTTGAACAGGGGATTATCGATGAGCAGTTCTTC
CSVEQGIIDEQFF
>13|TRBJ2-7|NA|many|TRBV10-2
TGCGCCAGCAGTGGCCGGGCCTCCTACGAGCAGTACTTC
CASSGRASYEQYF
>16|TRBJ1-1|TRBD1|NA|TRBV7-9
TGTGCCAGCAGGCCGGGACAGGGTCCCTCGAACACTGAAGCTTTCTTT
CASRPGQGPSNTEAFF
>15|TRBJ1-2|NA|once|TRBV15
TGTGCCACCAGCGGATCAGGGTTTGCGGTCTATGGCTACACCTTC
CATSGSGFAVYGYTF
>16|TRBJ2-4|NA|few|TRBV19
TGTGCCAGTAGTGATTGGGGGGCACTAGCCAAAAACATTCAGTACTTC
CASSDWGALAKNIQYF
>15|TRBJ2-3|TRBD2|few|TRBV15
TGTGCCACCAGCAGAGATGACCTAGCGGGAGATACGCAGTATTTT
CATSRDDLAGDTQYF
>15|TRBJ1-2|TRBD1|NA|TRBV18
TGTGCCAGCTCACCCGGACAGGGATGGGCCTATGGCTACACCTTC
CASSPGQGWAYGYTF
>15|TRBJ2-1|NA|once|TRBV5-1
TGCGCCAGCAGCTTGGCAGATCCTTCCTACAATGAGCAGTTCTTC
CASSLADPSYNEQFF
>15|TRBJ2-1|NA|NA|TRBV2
TGTGCCAGCAGTCGGAGGAGCGGTTCCTACAATGAGCAGTTCTTC
CASSRRSGSYNEQFF
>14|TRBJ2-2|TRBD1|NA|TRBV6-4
TGTGCCAGCAGGGGACAGGGCTCGGCCGGGGAGCTGTTTTTT
CASRGQGSAGELFF
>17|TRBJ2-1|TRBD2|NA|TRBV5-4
TGTGCCAGCAGCTTGGATGGCGGGGGGGCTTCTTATGGTGAGCAGTTCTTC
CASSLDGGGASYGEQFF
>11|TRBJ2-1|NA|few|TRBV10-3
TGTGCCATCAGAGGGTACAATGAGCAGTTCTTC
CAIRGYNEQFF